This is a list of T cell receptor beta chains from one sample in a study of low-dose radiotherapy and immunotherapy resistance in tumors. A single record per CDR3 protein comes from TCRdb applying MiXCR to the reads. Seen here are nearly 60,000 distinct CDR3 sequences, 23% observed once, and the top ten hold 5.5% to 8.5%. The sequenced sample was PBMCs, obtained after low-dose radiotherapy plus immunotherapy. The receptors were sampled from a male donor with prostate cancer. CDR3s include the opening cysteine and the closing phenylalanine or tryptophan.

>TRBJ2-3|TRBV18
CASSPPQGQTDTQYF
>TRBJ2-1|TRBV29-1
CSVSRTHGNEQFF
>TRBJ1-1|TRBV29-1
CSVEDGGYGTEAFF
>TRBJ1-4|TRBV5-8
CASSDHRAKLFF
>TRBJ2-1|TRBV7-3
CASSDTGTPDNEQFF
>TRBJ1-3|TRBV5-5
CASSLIISMISGNTIYF
>TRBJ2-2|TRBV2
CASSVRTEGTGELFFF
>TRBJ2-7|TRBV10-2
CASGVAGGTYEQYF
>TRBJ1-4|TRBV6-5
CASSYSGEKLFF
>TRBJ2-7|TRBV6-2/TRBV6-3
CASRLAQGALEQYF
>TRBJ2-2|TRBV11-2
CASTPSSAGELFF
>TRBJ2-7|TRBV7-9
CASSQTGISYEQYF
>TRBJ2-2|TRBV6-2/TRBV6-3
CASRAHRGGHPGELFF
>TRBJ1-3|TRBV5-5
CASSRDRAVGLSGNTIYF
>TRBJ1-2|TRBV11-2
CASSTGRYGYTF
>TRBJ2-7|TRBV3-1
CASRHRGSGGAGYEQYF
>TRBJ1-1|TRBV3-1
CASTPDRGQPKNTEAFF
>TRBJ2-5|TRBV29-1
CSVDWTGVLETQYF